This entry features one TCR beta chain sequence. The antigen remains undetermined. This CDR3 has 15 residues. CDR1 is MDHEN, CDR2 SYDVKM, per germline. Trimming removed 6 bases at V and 0 bases at J, with 12 bases between. This sample stems from a study of T-cell reconstitution after alpha-beta-depleted transplantation in children. Study findings and constraints: Several hundred expanded graft clones reportedly gave rise to the alpha-beta T cells present about two months after transplant. A year had passed since transplant, and T-cell counts and diversity by then came mostly from newly produced T cells. Surviving thymic progenitors and recipient T cells were the source of high TCRbeta diversity at day 60 in some patients.

Preparing the TCRbeta library involved the use of unique molecular identifiers. MiXCR, run by TCRdb on the PCR reads, gives a single entry per CDR3 protein. The table has 300,000 to 400,000 distinct CDR3 sequences, around 16% seen once. The sequences come from PBMCs, mostly from graft donor cells, collected 360 days after TCRalphabeta/CD19-depleted stem cell transplant. This receptor was obtained from a male patient between 2 and 15 years old who had a stem cell transplant for acute lymphoblastic leukemia, so the T cells may come from the graft donor. The chain is built from TRBV28 and TRBJ2-1, with TRBD2 as a possible D gene (6 bases). The CDR3 is CASSPGSLSYNEQFF. The CDR3 DNA follows: TGTGCCAGCAGCCCCGGGAGCCTCTCCTACAATGAGCAGTTCTTC.